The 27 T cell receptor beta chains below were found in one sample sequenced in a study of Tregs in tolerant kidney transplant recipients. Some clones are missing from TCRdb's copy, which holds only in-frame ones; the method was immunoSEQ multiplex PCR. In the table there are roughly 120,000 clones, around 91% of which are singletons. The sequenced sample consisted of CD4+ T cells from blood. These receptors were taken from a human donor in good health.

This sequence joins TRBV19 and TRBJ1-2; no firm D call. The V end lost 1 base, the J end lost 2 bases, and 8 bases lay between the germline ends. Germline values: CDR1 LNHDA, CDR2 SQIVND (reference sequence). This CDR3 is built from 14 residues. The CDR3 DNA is TGTGCCAGTAGTATAGTCCCGGAGAACTATGGCTACACCTTC. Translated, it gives CASSIVPENYGYTF.

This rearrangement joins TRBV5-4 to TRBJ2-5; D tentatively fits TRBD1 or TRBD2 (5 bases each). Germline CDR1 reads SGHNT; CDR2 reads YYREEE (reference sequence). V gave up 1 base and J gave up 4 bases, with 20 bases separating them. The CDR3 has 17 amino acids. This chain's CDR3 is CASSLTERGWRRETQYF. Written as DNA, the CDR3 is TGTGCCAGCAGCTTGACGGAAAGGGGTTGGAGGAGAGAGACCCAGTACTTC.

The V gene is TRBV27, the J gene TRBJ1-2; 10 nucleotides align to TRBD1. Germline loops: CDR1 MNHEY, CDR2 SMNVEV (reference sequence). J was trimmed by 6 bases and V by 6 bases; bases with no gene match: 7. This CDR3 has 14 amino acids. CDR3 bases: TGTGCCAGCAGAAGGACAGGGGGGCTTCATGGCTACACCTTC. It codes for CASRRTGGLHGYTF.

In nucleotides, the CDR3 is TGTGCCAGCAGCTCGCAGGGGACAGGGAAGGACGAGCAGTACTTC. It encodes CASSSQGTGKDEQYF. V usage is TRBV5-4 and J usage is TRBJ2-5; the match to TRBD1 covers 9 bases. The assigned J gene may be wrong: the sequence end matches TRBJ2-7 better. Germline V lookup: CDR1 SGHNT, CDR2 YYREEE (reference sequence). This CDR3 spans 15 amino acids.

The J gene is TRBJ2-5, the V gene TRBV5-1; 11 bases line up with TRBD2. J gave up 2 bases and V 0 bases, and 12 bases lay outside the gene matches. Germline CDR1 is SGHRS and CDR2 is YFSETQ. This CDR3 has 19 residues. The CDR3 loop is CASSLGLAGIPTLQETQYF. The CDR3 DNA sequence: TGCGCCAGCAGCTTGGGACTAGCGGGAATACCGACTTTGCAAGAGACCCAGTACTTC.

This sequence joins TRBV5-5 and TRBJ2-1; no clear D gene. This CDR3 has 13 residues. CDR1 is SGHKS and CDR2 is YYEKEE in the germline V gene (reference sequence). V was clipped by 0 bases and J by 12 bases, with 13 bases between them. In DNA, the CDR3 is TGTGCCAGCAGCTTGGGAGGATCATGGTGGCAGTTCTTC. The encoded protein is CASSLGGSWWQFF.

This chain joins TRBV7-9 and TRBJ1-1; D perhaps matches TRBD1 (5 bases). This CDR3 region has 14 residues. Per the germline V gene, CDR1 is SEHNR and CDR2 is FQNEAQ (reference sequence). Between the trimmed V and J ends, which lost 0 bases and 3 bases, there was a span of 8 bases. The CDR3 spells CASSLAGRYTEAFF. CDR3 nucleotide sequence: TGTGCCAGCAGCTTAGCGGGGCGGTACACTGAAGCTTTCTTT.

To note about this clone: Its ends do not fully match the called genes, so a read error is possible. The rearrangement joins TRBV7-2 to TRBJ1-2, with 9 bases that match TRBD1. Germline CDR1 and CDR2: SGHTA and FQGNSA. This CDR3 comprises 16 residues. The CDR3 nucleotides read TGTGCCAGCAGCTTAATAGGACAGGGGTTCGGGTATGGCCACACCTTC. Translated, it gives CASSLIGQGFGYGHTF.

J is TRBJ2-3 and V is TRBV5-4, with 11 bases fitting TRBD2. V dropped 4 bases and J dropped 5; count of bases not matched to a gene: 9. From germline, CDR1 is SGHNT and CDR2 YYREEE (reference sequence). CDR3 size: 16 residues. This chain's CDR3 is CASSIPLAGAGDTQYF. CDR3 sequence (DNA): TGTGCCAGCAGCATACCACTAGCGGGGGCAGGAGATACGCAGTATTTT.

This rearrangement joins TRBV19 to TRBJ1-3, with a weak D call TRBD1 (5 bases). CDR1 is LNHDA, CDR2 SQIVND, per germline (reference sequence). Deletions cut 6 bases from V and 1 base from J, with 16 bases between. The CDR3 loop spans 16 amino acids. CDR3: CASRETGTVSGNTIYF. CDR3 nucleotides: TGTGCCAGTAGGGAGACCGGGACGGTGTCTGGAAACACCATATATTTT.

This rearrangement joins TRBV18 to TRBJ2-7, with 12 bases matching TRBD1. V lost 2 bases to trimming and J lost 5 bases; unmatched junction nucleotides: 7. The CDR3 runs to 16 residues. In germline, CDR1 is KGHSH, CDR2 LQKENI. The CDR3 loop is CASSPTGTGGSHEQYF. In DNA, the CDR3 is TGTGCCAGCTCACCAACCGGGACAGGGGGCTCTCACGAGCAGTACTTC.

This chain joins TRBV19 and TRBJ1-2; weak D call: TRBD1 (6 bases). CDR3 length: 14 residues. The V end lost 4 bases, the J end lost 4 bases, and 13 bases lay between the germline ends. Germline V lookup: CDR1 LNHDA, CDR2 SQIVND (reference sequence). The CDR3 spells CASSTEGDLYGYTF. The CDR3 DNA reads TGTGCCAGTAGTACCGAGGGGGACCTCTATGGCTACACCTTC.

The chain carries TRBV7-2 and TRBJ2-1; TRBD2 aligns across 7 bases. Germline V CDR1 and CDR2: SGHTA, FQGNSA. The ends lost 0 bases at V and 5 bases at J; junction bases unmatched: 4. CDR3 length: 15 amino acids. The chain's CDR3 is CASSLAGGSHNEQFF. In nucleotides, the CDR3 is TGTGCCAGCAGCTTAGCGGGCGGGAGCCACAATGAGCAGTTCTTC.

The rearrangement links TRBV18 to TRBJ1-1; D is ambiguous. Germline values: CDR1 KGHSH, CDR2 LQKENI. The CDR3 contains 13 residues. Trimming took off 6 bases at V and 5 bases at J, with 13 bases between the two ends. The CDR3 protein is CASSDGRDTEAFF. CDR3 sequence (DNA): TGTGCCAGCTCCGACGGGAGGGATACTGAAGCTTTCTTT.

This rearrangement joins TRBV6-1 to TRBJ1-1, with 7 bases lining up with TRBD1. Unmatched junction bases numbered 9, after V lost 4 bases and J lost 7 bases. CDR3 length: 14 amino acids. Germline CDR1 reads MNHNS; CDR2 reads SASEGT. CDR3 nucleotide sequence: TGTGCCAGCAGTGCGTACAGGGGATCGAATGAAGCTTTCTTT. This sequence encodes CASSAYRGSNEAFF.

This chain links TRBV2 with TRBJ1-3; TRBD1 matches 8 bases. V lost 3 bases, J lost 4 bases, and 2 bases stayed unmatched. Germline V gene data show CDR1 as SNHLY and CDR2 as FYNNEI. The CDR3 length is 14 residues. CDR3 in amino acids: CASSDRGPGNTIYF. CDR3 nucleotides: TGTGCCAGCAGTGACAGGGGGCCCGGAAACACCATATATTTT.

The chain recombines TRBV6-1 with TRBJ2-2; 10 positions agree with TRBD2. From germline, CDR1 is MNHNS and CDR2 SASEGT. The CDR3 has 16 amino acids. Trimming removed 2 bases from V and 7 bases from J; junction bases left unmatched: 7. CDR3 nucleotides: TGTGCCAGCAGTGAAATTGCTAGCGGGAGAGGCGGGGAGCTGTTTTTT. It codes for CASSEIASGRGGELFF.

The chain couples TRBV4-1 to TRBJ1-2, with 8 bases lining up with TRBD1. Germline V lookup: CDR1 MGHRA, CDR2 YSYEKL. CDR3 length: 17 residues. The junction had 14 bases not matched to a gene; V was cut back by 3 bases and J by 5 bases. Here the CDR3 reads CASSQGGQGGTSYGYTF. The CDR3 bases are TGCGCCAGCAGCCAGGGAGGACAGGGAGGAACCTCTTATGGCTACACCTTC.

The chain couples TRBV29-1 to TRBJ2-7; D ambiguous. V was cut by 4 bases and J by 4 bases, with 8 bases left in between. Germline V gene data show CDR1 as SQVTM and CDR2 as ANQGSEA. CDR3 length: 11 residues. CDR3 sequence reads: CSVGVIYEQYF. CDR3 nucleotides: TGCAGCGTTGGGGTTATTTACGAGCAGTACTTC.

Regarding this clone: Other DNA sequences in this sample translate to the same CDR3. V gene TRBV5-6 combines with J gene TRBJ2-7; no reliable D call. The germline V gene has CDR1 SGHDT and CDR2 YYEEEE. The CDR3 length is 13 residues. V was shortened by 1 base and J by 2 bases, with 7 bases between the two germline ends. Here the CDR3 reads CASSLRGPYEQYF. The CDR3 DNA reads TGTGCCAGCAGCTTGCGAGGACCCTACGAGCAGTACTTC. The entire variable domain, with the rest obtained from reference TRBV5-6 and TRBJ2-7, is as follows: DAGVTQSPTHLIKTRGQQVTLRCSPKSGHDTVSWYQQALGQGPQFIFQYYEEEERQRGNFPDRFSGHQFPNYSSELNVNALLLGDSALYLCASSLRGPYEQYFGPGTRLTVT.

CDR3 sequence: CASSPGGGDEQYF. CDR3 in DNA: TGTGCCAGCAGCCCAGGGGGCGGGGACGAGCAGTACTTC. The chain has TRBV7-2 and TRBJ2-7; 8 nucleotides agree with TRBD1. With V trimmed by 5 bases and J by 5 bases, 5 bases remained unmatched. Germline-derived CDR1 and CDR2 are SGHTA and FQGNSA. The CDR3 totals 13 residues.

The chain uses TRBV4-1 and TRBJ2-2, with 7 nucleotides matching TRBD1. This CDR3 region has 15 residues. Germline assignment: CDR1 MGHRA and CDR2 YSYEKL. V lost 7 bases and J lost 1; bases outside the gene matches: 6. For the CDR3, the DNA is TGCGCCAGCAAGACACGGACAGGGAACACCGGGGAGCTGTTTTTT. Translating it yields CASKTRTGNTGELFF.

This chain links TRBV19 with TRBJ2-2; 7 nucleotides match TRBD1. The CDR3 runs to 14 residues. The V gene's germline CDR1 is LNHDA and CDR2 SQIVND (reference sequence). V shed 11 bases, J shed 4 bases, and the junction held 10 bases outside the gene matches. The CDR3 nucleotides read TGTGCCGGGGACCGGGACAGAGGCACCGGGGAGCTGTTTTTT. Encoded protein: CAGDRDRGTGELFF.

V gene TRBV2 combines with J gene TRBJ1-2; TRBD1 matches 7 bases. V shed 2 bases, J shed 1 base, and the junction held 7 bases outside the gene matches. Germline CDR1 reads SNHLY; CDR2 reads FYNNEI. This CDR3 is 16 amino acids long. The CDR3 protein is CASSESGTVINYGYTF. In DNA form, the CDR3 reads TGTGCCAGCAGTGAAAGTGGGACAGTAATTAACTATGGCTACACCTTC.

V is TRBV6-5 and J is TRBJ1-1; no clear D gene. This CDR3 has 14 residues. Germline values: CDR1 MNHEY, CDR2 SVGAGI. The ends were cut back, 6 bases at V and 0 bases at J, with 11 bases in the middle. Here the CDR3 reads CASSSVDLNTEAFF. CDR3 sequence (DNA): TGTGCCAGCAGCTCGGTGGACTTGAACACTGAAGCTTTCTTT.

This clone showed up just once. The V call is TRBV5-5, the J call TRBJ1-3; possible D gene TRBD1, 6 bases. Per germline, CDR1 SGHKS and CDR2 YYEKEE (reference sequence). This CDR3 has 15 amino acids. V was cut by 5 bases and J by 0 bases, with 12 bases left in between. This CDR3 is CASSYTGSSGNTIYF. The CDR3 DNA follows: TGTGCCAGCAGTTATACAGGGTCCTCTGGAAACACCATATATTTT.

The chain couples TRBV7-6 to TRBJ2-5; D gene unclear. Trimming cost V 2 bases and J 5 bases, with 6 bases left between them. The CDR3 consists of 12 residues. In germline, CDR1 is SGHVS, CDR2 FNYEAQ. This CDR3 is CASSLTRETQYF. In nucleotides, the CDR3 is TGTGCCAGCAGCTTAACCCGGGAGACCCAGTACTTC.